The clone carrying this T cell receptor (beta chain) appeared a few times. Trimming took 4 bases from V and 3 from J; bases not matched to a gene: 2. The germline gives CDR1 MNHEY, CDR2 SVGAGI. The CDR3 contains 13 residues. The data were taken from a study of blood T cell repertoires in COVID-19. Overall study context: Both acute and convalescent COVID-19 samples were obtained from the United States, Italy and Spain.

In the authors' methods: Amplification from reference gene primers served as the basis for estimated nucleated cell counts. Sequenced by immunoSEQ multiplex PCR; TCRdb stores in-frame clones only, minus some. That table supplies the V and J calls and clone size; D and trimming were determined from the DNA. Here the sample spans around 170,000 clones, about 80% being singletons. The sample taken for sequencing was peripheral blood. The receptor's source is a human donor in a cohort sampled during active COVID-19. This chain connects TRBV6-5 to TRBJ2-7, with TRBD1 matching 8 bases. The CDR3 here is CASSWTGNYEQYF. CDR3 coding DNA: TGTGCCAGCAGTTGGACAGGGAACTACGAGCAGTACTTC.